There are many counts of the clone carrying this TCR beta chain. The antigen is unknown. TCRdb processed the RACE reads anew with MiXCR; each CDR3 protein has one entry. The sample lists roughly 200,000 distinct CDR3 sequences; more than 20% were seen once. This sample is drawn from a study of human T cells and chemical hapten exposure. Study results and limitations: TCRs exceeding 1 in 1000 frequency stayed unchanged with DPC sensitization.

Noted time point: patch test 3, about 24 weeks after DPC sensitization. Treatment indicated: therapeutic diphenylcyclopropenone sensitization with weekly scalp DPC. In germline, CDR1 is DFQATT, CDR2 SNEGSKA (reference sequence). V lost 0 bases, J lost 2 bases, and 7 bases lay in between. CDR3 size: 13 residues. The input for sequencing was whole blood, taken in connection with sensitization to the hapten diphenylcyclopropenone (DPC). V usage is TRBV20-1 and J usage is TRBJ1-2, with D uncertain. The receptor was derived from a woman in her thirties or forties with alopecia areata. Some clones in this sample may be carry-over from other donors' samples. DNA for the CDR3: TGCAGTGCTAGAGATCGGGAAAACTATGGCTACACCTTC. Its protein product is CSARDRENYGYTF.